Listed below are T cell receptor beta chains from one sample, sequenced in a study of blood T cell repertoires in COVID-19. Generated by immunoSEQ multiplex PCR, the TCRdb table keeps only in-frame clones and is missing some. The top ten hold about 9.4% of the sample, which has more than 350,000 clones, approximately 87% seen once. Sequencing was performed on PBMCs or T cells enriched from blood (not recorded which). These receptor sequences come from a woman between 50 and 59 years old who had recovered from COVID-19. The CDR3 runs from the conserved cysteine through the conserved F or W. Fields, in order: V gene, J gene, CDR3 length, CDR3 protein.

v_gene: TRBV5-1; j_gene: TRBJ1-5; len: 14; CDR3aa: CASSLWGGGQPQHF
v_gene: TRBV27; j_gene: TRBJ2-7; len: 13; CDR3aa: CASSDQGPYEQYF
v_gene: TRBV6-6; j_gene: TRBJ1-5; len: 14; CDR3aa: CASSYRGINQPQHF
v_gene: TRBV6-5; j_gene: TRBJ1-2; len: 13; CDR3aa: CASRAPGRDGYTF
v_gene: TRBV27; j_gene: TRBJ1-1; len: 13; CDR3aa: CASRTDRDTEAFF
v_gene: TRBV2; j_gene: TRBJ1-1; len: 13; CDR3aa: CASTENPMTEAFF
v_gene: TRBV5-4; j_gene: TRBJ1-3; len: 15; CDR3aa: CASSLAQNSGNTIYF
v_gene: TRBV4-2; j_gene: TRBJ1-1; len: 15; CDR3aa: CASSQDPGVNTEAFF
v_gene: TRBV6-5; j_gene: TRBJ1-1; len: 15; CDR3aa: CASHRGGGTNTEAFF
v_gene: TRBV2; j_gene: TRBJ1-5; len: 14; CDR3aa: CASLEGAGNQPQHF
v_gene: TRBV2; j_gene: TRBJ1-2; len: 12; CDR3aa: CAARGRGYGYTF
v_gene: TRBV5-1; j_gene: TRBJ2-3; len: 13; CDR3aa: CASSLTGDDTQYF
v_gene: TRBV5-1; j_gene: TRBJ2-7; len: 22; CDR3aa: CASSLSVLRPQSIRRSLYEQYF
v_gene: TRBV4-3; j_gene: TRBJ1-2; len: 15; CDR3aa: CASSPSSSNNYGYTF
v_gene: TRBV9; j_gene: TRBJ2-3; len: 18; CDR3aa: CASSVGSVSVPGTDTQYF
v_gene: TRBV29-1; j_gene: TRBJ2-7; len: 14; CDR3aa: CSVAGSEGGYEQYF
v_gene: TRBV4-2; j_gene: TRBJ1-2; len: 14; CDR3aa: CASSQDTRSYGYTF
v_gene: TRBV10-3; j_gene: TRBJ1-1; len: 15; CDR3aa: CAISDPPDSYTEAFF
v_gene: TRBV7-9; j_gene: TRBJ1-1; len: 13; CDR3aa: CASPPPGGTEAFF
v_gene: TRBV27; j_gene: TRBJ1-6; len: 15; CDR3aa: CASSSSLMENSPLHF
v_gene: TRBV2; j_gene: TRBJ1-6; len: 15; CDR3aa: CASGGQGARDSPLHF
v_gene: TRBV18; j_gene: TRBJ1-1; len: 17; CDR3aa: CASSTGGTGARNTEAFF